The 3 T cell receptor beta chains given below trace back to one sample, sequenced in a study of cytomegalovirus exposure and HLA in healthy donors. Researchers ran the PCR with 60 Vbeta and 13 Jbeta primers. Assay used: immunoSEQ multiplex PCR; TCRdb lists only in-frame clones, some missing. Of some 190,000 clones in the sample, 82% are singletons; the top ten hold more than 1.5%. Sequenced material: PBMCs. Receptors originate from a man aged 40-49 years in good health and CMV-seronegative.

This chain links TRBV28 with TRBJ2-7; 7 bases fit TRBD2. Germline CDR1 and CDR2: MDHEN and SYDVKM. V lost 7 bases, J lost 3 bases, and 12 bases stayed unmatched. The CDR3 totals 15 residues. The CDR3 DNA follows: TGTGCCAGCAAATCCTCCGGGACTAACGGCTACGAGCAGTACTTC. This gives the protein CASKSSGTNGYEQYF.

The rearrangement links TRBV28 to TRBJ2-5; D may be TRBD2 (7 bases). The ends were cut back, 3 bases at V and 4 bases at J, with 12 bases in the middle. The length of the CDR3 is 14 residues. Germline lookup yields CDR1 MDHEN and CDR2 SYDVKM. CDR3 amino acids: CASSFVGGPETQYF. CDR3 in DNA: TGTGCCAGCAGTTTCGTGGGGGGGCCAGAGACCCAGTACTTC.

This clone was seen a few times. This rearrangement joins TRBV5-8 to TRBJ1-2; 11 bases map to TRBD1. The germline V gene encodes CDR1 SGHTS and CDR2 YDEGEE. Trimming at V came to 4 bases and at J to 4 bases, leaving 6 bases not matched to a gene. The CDR3 has 15 amino acids. CDR3 region: CASSVGGQGAYGYTF. CDR3 sequence (DNA): TGTGCCAGCAGCGTTGGAGGACAGGGGGCCTATGGCTACACCTTC.